A selection of T cell receptor beta chains follows, all from one sample in a study of blood T cell repertoires in COVID-19. Only in-frame clones appear in the TCRdb table, and some are missing; sequencing was by immunoSEQ multiplex PCR. The data contain 150,000 to 200,000 clones, approximately 79% of them singletons. The source material was peripheral blood. The receptor source for this set is a woman between 40 and 50 years old with COVID-19, enrolled during active disease. Both conserved end residues are part of each CDR3. The order of the fields is CDR3 length, V gene, J gene, clone size, D gene, CDR3 DNA, CDR3 protein. D genes are given only for firm matches. Clone sizes are given selectively: once, few, many, or a class where the clone is expanded.

length: 12; V: TRBV4-1; J: TRBJ1-2; size: NA; D: NA; DNA: TGCGCCAGCAGCCAAGACCGTTATGGCTACACCTTC; CDR3: CASSQDRYGYTF
length: 11; V: TRBV6-5; J: TRBJ1-1; size: NA; D: TRBD1; DNA: TGTGCCGTCAACAGGGGCACTGAAGCTTTCTTT; CDR3: CAVNRGTEAFF
length: 14; V: TRBV7-8; J: TRBJ1-2; size: NA; D: TRBD1; DNA: TGTGCCAGCAGCACCCGGACAGGACCAGCTGGCTACACCTTC; CDR3: CASSTRTGPAGYTF
length: 15; V: TRBV9; J: TRBJ1-6; size: NA; D: NA; DNA: TGTGCCAGCAGCGTAGCATCGTCGGGGTATTCACCCCTCCACTTT; CDR3: CASSVASSGYSPLHF
length: 15; V: TRBV25-1; J: TRBJ2-2; size: NA; D: TRBD1; DNA: TGTGCCAGCAGTCCGTTTTCAGGGGGCATCGGGGAGCTGTTTTTT; CDR3: CASSPFSGGIGELFF
length: 17; V: TRBV19; J: TRBJ2-2; size: NA; D: TRBD2; DNA: TGTGCCAGTAGCCCCGGGGGTAGCGGGTTTTTCACCGGGGAGCTGTTTTTT; CDR3: CASSPGGSGFFTGELFF
length: 15; V: TRBV19; J: TRBJ2-3; size: NA; D: TRBD1; DNA: TGTGCCAGTAGCCACAGGGGGCATGGCACAGATACGCAGTATTTT; CDR3: CASSHRGHGTDTQYF
length: 16; V: TRBV9; J: TRBJ1-1; size: NA; D: NA; DNA: TGTGCCAGCAGCGTAGCGTCAGGGGACCCGAACACTGAAGCTTTCTTT; CDR3: CASSVASGDPNTEAFF
length: 15; V: TRBV5-4; J: TRBJ2-1; size: NA; D: NA; DNA: TGTGCCAGCAGCTTGGGAGGCCTACCCTACAATGAGCAGTTCTTC; CDR3: CASSLGGLPYNEQFF
length: 20; V: TRBV18; J: TRBJ1-4; size: NA; D: NA; DNA: TGTGCCAGCTCACCAGCCCTCGGGGGATCTTCGGCGATAAGACGGGAAAAACTGTTTTTT; CDR3: CASSPALGGSSAIRREKLFF
length: 15; V: TRBV6-1; J: TRBJ2-3; size: once; D: NA; DNA: TGTGCCAGCAGTGACGTCGGGAGCCGCACAGATACGCAGTATTTT; CDR3: CASSDVGSRTDTQYF
length: 16; V: TRBV3-1/TRBV3-2; J: TRBJ2-3; size: few; D: TRBD1; DNA: TGTGCCAGCAGCCCATTAGGACAGGGAGAAACAGATACGCAGTATTTT; CDR3: CASSPLGQGETDTQYF
length: 12; V: TRBV28; J: TRBJ1-1; size: NA; D: NA; DNA: TGTGCCAGCAGTTTTCGGAACACTGAAGCTTTCTTT; CDR3: CASSFRNTEAFF
length: 11; V: TRBV15; J: TRBJ1-1; size: NA; D: NA; DNA: TGTGCCACCAGCAGGGGCCGTGAAGCTTTCTTT; CDR3: CATSRGREAFF
length: 13; V: TRBV19; J: TRBJ1-1; size: NA; D: NA; DNA: TGTGCCAGTAGTATAAAATCAGTCACTGAAGCTTTCTTT; CDR3: CASSIKSVTEAFF
length: 16; V: TRBV6-5; J: TRBJ1-1; size: NA; D: NA; DNA: TGTGCCAGCAGTTGGGGGCTGACAGAATTGAACACTGAAGCTTTCTTT; CDR3: CASSWGLTELNTEAFF
length: 15; V: TRBV19; J: TRBJ1-2; size: NA; D: NA; DNA: TGTGCCAGTAGTTCGCCGGGACAAGGGATTTATGGCTACACCTTC; CDR3: CASSSPGQGIYGYTF
length: 15; V: TRBV7-9; J: TRBJ2-5; size: NA; D: TRBD1; DNA: TGTGCCAGCAGTTTTCAACAGGGGCCCCAAGAGACCCAGTACTTC; CDR3: CASSFQQGPQETQYF
length: 11; V: TRBV28; J: TRBJ2-7; size: NA; D: NA; DNA: TGTGCCAGCAGTATACCAGGGGCCCGGTACTTC; CDR3: CASSIPGARYF
length: 12; V: TRBV7-8; J: TRBJ2-3; size: NA; D: NA; DNA: TGTGCCAGCAGCCATAACTCAGATACGCAGTATTTT; CDR3: CASSHNSDTQYF